One and the same sample provided the 7 T cell receptor beta chains below, sequenced in a study of T cell responses to AZD1222 COVID-19 vaccine. The method was immunoSEQ multiplex PCR; TCRdb's version includes in-frame clones alone and lacks a portion of them. The sample shows 180,000 or so clones, approximately 90% of them seen only once. The sequences come from peripheral blood, collected 28 days after the second AZD1222 dose. The origin of the receptors is an adult who received the AZD1222 COVID-19 vaccine.

The genes are TRBV6-5 and TRBJ1-2; 8 bases align to TRBD1. This CDR3 contains 14 residues. Germline V CDR1 and CDR2: MNHEY, SVGAGI. The V segment lost 2 bases and the J segment 7 bases; nucleotides outside the gene matches: 6. The CDR3 nucleotides read TGTGCCAGCAGTTACAGGACAGGGTTTGGTGGCTACACCTTC. This translates into CASSYRTGFGGYTF.

The rearrangement links TRBV7-2 to TRBJ1-2; D is perhaps TRBD1 (6 bases). The germline V gene has CDR1 SGHTA and CDR2 FQGNSA. The CDR3 covers 14 residues. Between the trimmed V and J ends, which lost 2 bases and 5 bases, there was a span of 12 bases. The CDR3 is CASSLLQGGYGYTF. In DNA form, the CDR3 reads TGTGCCAGCAGCTTACTACAGGGCGGATATGGCTACACCTTC.

The genes are TRBV28 and TRBJ1-2, with TRBD1 identical over 8 bases. Germline V CDR1 and CDR2: MDHEN, SYDVKM. V lost 0 bases and J lost 4; bases outside the gene matches: 4. The CDR3 contains 15 residues. The CDR3 protein is CASSLWTGASYGYTF. The CDR3 coding sequence is TGTGCCAGCAGTTTATGGACAGGGGCGAGCTATGGCTACACCTTC.

V gene TRBV19 combines with J gene TRBJ2-1, with D maybe TRBD1 (6 bases). Per the germline V gene, CDR1 is LNHDA and CDR2 is SQIVND (reference sequence). CDR3 length: 15 amino acids. V lost 2 bases and J lost 4, with 12 bases in between. The CDR3 protein is CASSISGDGYNEQFF. CDR3 sequence (DNA): TGTGCCAGTAGTATATCAGGGGACGGATACAATGAGCAGTTCTTC.

The chain links TRBV28 to TRBJ2-3; either TRBD1 or TRBD2 may supply D (5 bases each). This CDR3 contains 16 residues. Germline V gene sequence: CDR1 MDHEN, CDR2 SYDVKM. Deletions cut 6 bases from V and 6 bases from J, with 22 bases between. CDR3 in amino acids: CASSLPGPQPLDTQYF. The CDR3 DNA reads TGTGCCAGCAGCCTCCCGGGACCCCAGCCTTTGGATACGCAGTATTTT.

The chain couples TRBV5-6 to TRBJ1-2; TRBD1 might be the D (6 bases). Trimming removed 0 bases at V and 6 bases at J, with 18 bases between. The germline CDR1 and CDR2 sequences are SGHDT and YYEEEE. This CDR3 has 16 residues. This CDR3 reads CASSLASLPQGNGYTF. As DNA, the CDR3 is TGTGCCAGCAGCTTGGCCTCGTTACCCCAGGGGAATGGCTACACCTTC. The variable domain in full, completed from reference TRBV5-6 and TRBJ1-2, reads DAGVTQSPTHLIKTRGQQVTLRCSPKSGHDTVSWYQQALGQGPQFIFQYYEEEERQRGNFPDRFSGHQFPNYSSELNVNALLLGDSALYLCASSLASLPQGNGYTFGSGTRLTVV.

J is TRBJ2-7 and V is TRBV30; D is unclear. Germline CDR1 and CDR2: GTSNPN and SVGIG (reference sequence). With 8 bases removed from V and 0 bases from J, the gap between germline ends came to 23 bases. The length of the CDR3 is 16 residues. CDR3 DNA: TGTGCCCGAAAACCCGGTTTGCAGGCCAGCTCCTACGAGCAGTACTTC. Encoded protein: CARKPGLQASSYEQYF.